What follows are 18 T cell receptor beta chains derived from one specimen sequenced in a study of siplizumab effects on memory and regulatory T cells. Profiled with immunoSEQ multiplex PCR; TCRdb holds only in-frame clones, not every one. The sample has 45,000 to 60,000 clones, roughly 90% seen once. The sequencing sample was made of naive CD8+ T cells sorted from blood. The origin of the receptors is a human donor in good health.

The V gene is TRBV27, the J gene TRBJ2-7; 9 bases align to TRBD1. J lost 5 bases, V lost 3 bases, and 8 bases had no gene match. This CDR3 has 15 residues. Germline V gene data show CDR1 as MNHEY and CDR2 as SMNVEV (reference sequence). In nucleotides, the CDR3 is TGTGCCAGCAGTTTTATTTTTGGGACAGGGAACGAGCAGTACTTC. The encoded protein is CASSFIFGTGNEQYF.

This clone was counted a single time. This chain connects TRBV9 to TRBJ2-7, with TRBD2 identical over 8 bases. Germline V CDR1 and CDR2: SGDLS, YYNGEE. V shed 3 bases, J shed 5 bases, and the junction held 10 bases outside the gene matches. The CDR3 extends over 15 amino acids. CDR3 sequence reads: CASSAFPGLGDEQYF. As DNA, the CDR3 is TGTGCCAGCAGCGCCTTTCCGGGACTAGGAGACGAGCAGTACTTC. Supplemented by reference TRBV9 and TRBJ2-7, the full variable domain reads DSGVTQTPKHLITATGQRVTLRCSPRSGDLSVYWYQQSLDQGLQFLIQYYNGEERAKGNILERFSAQQFPDLHSELNLSSLELGDSALYFCASSAFPGLGDEQYFGPGTRLTVT.

The chain is built from TRBV27 and TRBJ1-5, with D hard to call. The V gene lost 0 bases and the J gene lost 1 base, with 1 base spanning the gap. CDR3 length: 13 amino acids. The germline gives CDR1 MNHEY, CDR2 SMNVEV (reference sequence). The CDR3 is CASSLSSNQPQHF. The CDR3 coding sequence is TGTGCCAGCAGTTTATCCAGCAATCAGCCCCAGCATTTT.

The gene calls are TRBV15 and TRBJ2-2, with 9 bases aligning to TRBD1. The V gene's germline CDR1 is LNHNV and CDR2 YYDKDF (reference sequence). The CDR3 length is 16 residues. The trim removed 8 bases at V and 4 bases at J, leaving 11 bases unmatched. As DNA, the CDR3 is TGTGCCACCGGGACTTCACCGGGACAGGGCACCGGGGAGCTGTTTTTT. Its translation: CATGTSPGQGTGELFF.

The gene calls are TRBV7-9 and TRBJ1-4, with 7 nucleotides matching TRBD1. The trim removed 5 bases at V and 5 bases at J, leaving 5 bases unmatched. Germline CDR1 reads SEHNR; CDR2 reads FQNEAQ (reference sequence). The CDR3 consists of 14 residues. The CDR3 DNA follows: TGTGCCAGCAGCCCTACAGGGGCGAATGAAAAACTGTTTTTT. As protein: CASSPTGANEKLFF.

CDR3 bases: TGTGCCAGTAGTACTCGGACAGGGGGCAGCAATCAGCCCCAGCATTTT. As protein: CASSTRTGGSNQPQHF. V is TRBV19 and J is TRBJ1-5, with 11 bases matching TRBD1. Losses at the gene ends were 4 bases for V and 1 base for J; bases not matched to a gene: 3. The CDR3 totals 16 residues. Germline CDR1 LNHDA, CDR2 SQIVND (reference sequence).

The V gene is TRBV6-5, the J gene TRBJ1-4; D gene uncertain. The V end lost 3 bases, the J end lost 10 bases, and 6 bases lay between the germline ends. Germline V gives CDR1 MNHEY, CDR2 SVGAGI. CDR3 size: 11 residues. The CDR3 sequence is CASSYLGKLFF. The CDR3 DNA reads TGTGCCAGCAGTTATCTTGGAAAACTGTTTTTT.

This chain joins TRBV6-1 and TRBJ2-7; tentative D call: TRBD2 (6 bases). Germline V gives CDR1 MNHNS, CDR2 SASEGT. V was clipped by 4 bases and J by 5 bases, with 18 bases between them. The CDR3 runs 15 residues. The CDR3 sequence is CASSVGDFLRNEQYF. The CDR3 bases are TGTGCCAGCAGTGTAGGGGACTTCCTCAGGAACGAGCAGTACTTC.

The chain couples TRBV29-1 to TRBJ2-7; TRBD1 matches 7 bases. Unmatched junction bases numbered 9, after V lost 1 base and J lost 3 bases. This CDR3 has 15 amino acids. The germline gives CDR1 SQVTM, CDR2 ANQGSEA. CDR3 amino acids: CSVEVRGQRDYEQYF. The CDR3 DNA reads TGCAGCGTTGAAGTCCGGGGACAGAGGGACTACGAGCAGTACTTC.

The V call is TRBV10-3, the J call TRBJ2-3; 13 bases align to TRBD2. The junction had 10 bases not matched to a gene; V was cut back by 2 bases and J by 8 bases. The CDR3 contains 17 residues. The germline V gene encodes CDR1 ENHRY and CDR2 SYGVKD. The CDR3 region is CAISEKWTSGGVGTQYF. In DNA, the CDR3 is TGTGCCATCAGTGAGAAGTGGACTAGCGGGGGAGTCGGTACGCAGTATTTT.

This sequence joins TRBV12-5 and TRBJ1-2; D might be TRBD1 (5 bases). The CDR3 extends over 15 amino acids. Germline V gene data show CDR1 as LGHNT and CDR2 as FRNRAP. Trimming took 5 bases from V and 5 from J, leaving 18 bases between them. The CDR3 loop is CASGPEGRVRYGYTF. The CDR3 DNA reads TGTGCTAGTGGTCCCGAGGGGAGGGTAAGGTATGGCTACACCTTC.

The chain couples TRBV4-1 to TRBJ2-7; TRBD1 is a possible D gene (7 bases). Germline loops: CDR1 MGHRA, CDR2 YSYEKL. CDR3 length: 14 amino acids. With 1 base removed from V and 6 bases from J, the gap between germline ends came to 13 bases. The DNA of the CDR3 is TGCGCCAGCAGCCAAGTAGCAGGGGGAGGCGAGCAGTACTTC. Translation gives CASSQVAGGGEQYF.

The rearrangement links TRBV2 to TRBJ2-3; no definite D call. The CDR3 covers 14 residues. Trimming stripped 7 bases from V and 0 bases from J, with 11 bases between. The germline CDR1 and CDR2 sequences are SNHLY and FYNNEI. The CDR3 reads CASNGRASTDTQYF. CDR3 nucleotides: TGTGCCAGCAACGGACGAGCTAGCACAGATACGCAGTATTTT. Full variable domain (outside the CDR3, taken from reference TRBV2 and TRBJ2-3): EPEVTQTPSHQVTQMGQEVILRCVPISNHLYFYWYRQILGQKVEFLVSFYNNEISEKSEIFDDQFSVERPDGSNFTLKIRSTKLEDSAMYFCASNGRASTDTQYFGPGTRLTVL.

The CDR3 DNA follows: TGCGCCAGCAACCCTCGGGTAGGAGGTACTATGGATGAGCAGTTCTTC. The encoded protein is CASNPRVGGTMDEQFF. The chain joins TRBV5-1 to TRBJ2-1, with TRBD2 as a possible D gene (5 bases). V was trimmed by 6 bases and J by 8 bases, leaving 24 bases between them. The CDR3 totals 16 residues. Germline assignment: CDR1 SGHRS and CDR2 YFSETQ.

This clone was detected only a few times. This chain uses TRBV7-9 with TRBJ2-3; TRBD1 matches 8 bases. Germline V lookup: CDR1 SEHNR, CDR2 FQNEAQ (reference sequence). The CDR3 is 15 residues long. J lost 0 bases, V lost 4 bases, and 3 bases had no gene match. The CDR3 here is CASSWDRPSTDTQYF. The CDR3 DNA reads as TGTGCCAGCAGCTGGGACAGGCCTAGCACAGATACGCAGTATTTT.

This chain uses TRBV27 with TRBJ2-7; TRBD2 aligns across 8 bases. V shed 5 bases, J shed 2 bases, and the junction held 8 bases outside the gene matches. Germline V lookup: CDR1 MNHEY, CDR2 SMNVEV (reference sequence). The length of the CDR3 is 15 residues. The DNA for the CDR3 is TGTGCCAGCAGTCCCCGGTCGGGAGGGCCCTACGAGCAGTACTTC. It yields the protein CASSPRSGGPYEQYF.

The genes are TRBV4-1 and TRBJ1-5, with D perhaps matching TRBD1 (6 bases). CDR1 is MGHRA and CDR2 is YSYEKL in the germline V gene. This CDR3 has 17 amino acids. Between the trimmed V and J ends, which lost 0 bases and 1 base, there was a span of 13 bases. The CDR3 DNA reads as TGCGCCAGCAGCCAAGATCCTCCAGGGGCAAGCAATCAGCCCCAGCATTTT. The encoded protein is CASSQDPPGASNQPQHF.

This sequence joins TRBV25-1 and TRBJ2-7; 7 bases line up with TRBD2. V gave up 4 bases and J gave up 2 bases; unmatched junction bases: 11. Germline V gives CDR1 MGHDK, CDR2 SYGVNS. The CDR3 runs to 16 residues. CDR3 in amino acids: CASSAPFGEGPYEQYF. CDR3 DNA sequence: TGTGCCAGCAGTGCACCCTTTGGGGAGGGCCCCTACGAGCAGTACTTC.